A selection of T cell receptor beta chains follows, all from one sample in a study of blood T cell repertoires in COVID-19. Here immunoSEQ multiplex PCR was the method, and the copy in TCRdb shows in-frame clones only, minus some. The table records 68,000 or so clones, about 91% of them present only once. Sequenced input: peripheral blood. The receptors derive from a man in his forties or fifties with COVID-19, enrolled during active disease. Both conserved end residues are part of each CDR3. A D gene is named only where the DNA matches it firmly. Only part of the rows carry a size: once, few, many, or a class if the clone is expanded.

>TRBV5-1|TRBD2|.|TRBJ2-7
TGCGCCAGCAGCCAGGAGGGTGGGACTAGAGTCAAGCAGTACTTC
CASSQEGGTRVKQYF
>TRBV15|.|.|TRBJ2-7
TGTGCCACCGCAGCAGAGATCGAGAGGTCCTACGAGCAGTACTTC
CATAAEIERSYEQYF
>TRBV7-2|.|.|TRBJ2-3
TGTGCCAGCAGCCTTGAGCGCGCAGATACGCAGTATTTT
CASSLERADTQYF
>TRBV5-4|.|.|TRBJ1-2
TGTGCCAGCAGCTTCCCGGAGAATGGCTACACCTTC
CASSFPENGYTF
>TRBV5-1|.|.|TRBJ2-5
TGCGCCAGCAGTAGGGGCGGCGAAGAGACCCAGTACTTC
CASSRGGEETQYF
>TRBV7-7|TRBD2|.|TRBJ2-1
TGTGCCAGCAGCTTAACTAGCGGGGGATACAATGAGCAGTTCTTC
CASSLTSGGYNEQFF
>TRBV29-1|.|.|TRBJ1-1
TGCAGCGTTGAAGTCGCAGGGGAAGACACTGAAGCTTTCTTT
CSVEVAGEDTEAFF
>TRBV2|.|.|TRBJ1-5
TGTGCCAGCAGTTCGACAGATAGCAATCAGCCCCAGCATTTT
CASSSTDSNQPQHF
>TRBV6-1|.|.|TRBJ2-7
TGTGCCAGCAGTGAAGTGGTTACGGCAGGGACCTACGAGCAGTACTTC
CASSEVVTAGTYEQYF
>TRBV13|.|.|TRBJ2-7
TGTGCCAGCAGCGTTTCTCGCGAGCAGTACTTC
CASSVSREQYF
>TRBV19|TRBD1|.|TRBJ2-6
TGTGCCAGTAGTATAACCGGGACAGGAGTTTCTGGGGCCAACGTCCTGACTTTC
CASSITGTGVSGANVLTF
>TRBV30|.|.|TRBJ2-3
TGTGCCTGGAAAAAACCCCAGGGGTACGACACAGATACGCAGTATTTT
CAWKKPQGYDTDTQYF
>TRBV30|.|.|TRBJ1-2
TGTGCCTGGAGTGTACAGACCGGTTCCTATGGCTACACCTTC
CAWSVQTGSYGYTF
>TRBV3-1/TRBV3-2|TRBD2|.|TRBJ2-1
TGTGCCAGCAGCCAGGGACTAGCGGGGAGCAATGAGCAGTTCTTC
CASSQGLAGSNEQFF
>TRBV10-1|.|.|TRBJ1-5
TGCGCCAGCAGGGGGACACCCAATAATCAGCCCCAGCATTTT
CASRGTPNNQPQHF
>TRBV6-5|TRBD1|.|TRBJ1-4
TGTGCCAGCAGTAGACAGGGGGTGGGAGAAAAACTGTTTTTT
CASSRQGVGEKLFF
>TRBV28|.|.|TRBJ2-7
TGTGCCAGCAGTTCTGTGGGGCCAGGGTCCTACGAGCAGTACTTC
CASSSVGPGSYEQYF
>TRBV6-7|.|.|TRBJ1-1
TGTGCCAGCAGCCCTCGGACAGCGTCTGAAGCTTTCTTT
CASSPRTASEAFF
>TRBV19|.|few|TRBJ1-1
TGTGCCAGTAGTTCCGGGAGAATGAACACTGAAGCTTTCTTT
CASSSGRMNTEAFF
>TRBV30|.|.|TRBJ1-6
TGTGCCTGGAGTGTACGGGGTAATTCACCCCTCCACTTT
CAWSVRGNSPLHF
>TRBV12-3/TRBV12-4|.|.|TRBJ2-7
TGTGCCAGCAGTTTACCCGACAGCAACGAGCAGTACTTC
CASSLPDSNEQYF
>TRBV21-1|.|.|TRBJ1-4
TGTGCCAGCAGCAATAAAACCAGGGCCGAAAAACTGTTTTTT
CASSNKTRAEKLFF
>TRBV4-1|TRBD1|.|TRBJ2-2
TGCGCCAGCAGCCAAGAAACAGGGGACACCGGGGAGCTGTTTTTT
CASSQETGDTGELFF
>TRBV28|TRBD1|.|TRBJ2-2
TGTGCGGGAAGGGACAGCCGGAACACCGGGGAGCTGTTTTTT
CAGRDSRNTGELFF
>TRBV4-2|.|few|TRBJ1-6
TGTGCCAGCAGCCAACCACAGGTCCCTAATTCACCCCTCCACTTT
CASSQPQVPNSPLHF